This TCR beta chain was observed in a study of memory CD4+ T cells and cytomegalovirus serostatus. Study details: This sample comes from healthy Belgian adults, several CMV seropositive, 20 to 25 seronegative.

Single viable CD3+CD4+CD8-CD45RO+ cells were sorted as the memory CD4+ T cells. Findings and limits, study-wide: Each of approximately 63 CMV-associated TCRbeta sequences occurred in one to five individuals.

The CDR3 contains 15 residues. The V end lost 8 bases, the J end lost 0 bases, and 17 bases lay between the germline ends. Germline CDR1 and CDR2: MNHEY and SVGAGI. On this clone itself: Its specificity is not known.

Per the authors' pipeline: Out-of-frame sequences were removed, leaving 2 million to 2.5 million distinct TCRbeta sequences. TCRdb keeps only in-frame clones here, not all; method: immunoSEQ multiplex PCR. Clone size and V and J calls were adopted from that table, with D and trimming inferred from the DNA. The table has under 85,000 clones, around four fifths seen once. This rearrangement joins TRBV6-5 to TRBJ2-7; the D gene is possibly TRBD2 (5 bases). Material: memory CD4+ T cells from blood. This clonotype was sampled from an adult in good health and CMV-seropositive. Here the CDR3 DNA reads TGTGCCAGCTCTGGCCAGCGGTGGAGCTCCTACGAGCAGTACTTC. Protein product: CASSGQRWSSYEQYF.